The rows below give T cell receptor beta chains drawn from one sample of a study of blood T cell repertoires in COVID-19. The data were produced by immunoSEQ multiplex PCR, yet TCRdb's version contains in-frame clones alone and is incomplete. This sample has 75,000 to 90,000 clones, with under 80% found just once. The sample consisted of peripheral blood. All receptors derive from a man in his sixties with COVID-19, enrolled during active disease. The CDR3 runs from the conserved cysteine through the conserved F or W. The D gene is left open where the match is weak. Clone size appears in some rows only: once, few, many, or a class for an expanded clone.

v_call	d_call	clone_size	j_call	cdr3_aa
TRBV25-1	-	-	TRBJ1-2	CASSGYRGYTF
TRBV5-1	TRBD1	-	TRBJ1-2	CASSLAANRGDGYTF
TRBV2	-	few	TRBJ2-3	CASSAVGGTDTQYF
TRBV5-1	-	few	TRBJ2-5	CASSLEGSGQGRETQYF
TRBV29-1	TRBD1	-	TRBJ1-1	CSVKTGDTEAFF
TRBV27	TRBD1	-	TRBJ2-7	CASGIPLGQGRAYEQYF
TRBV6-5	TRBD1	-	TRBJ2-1	CASSTGQGAGEQFF
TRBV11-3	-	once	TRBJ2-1	CASSLSKAGWYNEQFF
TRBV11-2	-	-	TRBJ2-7	CASSLPYEQYF
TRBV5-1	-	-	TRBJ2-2	CASSWTSQGNTGELFF
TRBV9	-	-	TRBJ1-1	CASSVSEQENTEAFF
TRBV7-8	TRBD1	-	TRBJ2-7	CASTEQGPREQYF
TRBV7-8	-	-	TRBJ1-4	CASSLDPGEANEKLFF
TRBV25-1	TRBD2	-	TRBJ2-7	CASTGLAGVMYEQYF
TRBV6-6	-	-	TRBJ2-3	CASTPRGGRADTQYF
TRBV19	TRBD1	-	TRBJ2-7	CASSTGGRSYEQYF
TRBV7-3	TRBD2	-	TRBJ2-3	CASSPGTSGRDTQYF
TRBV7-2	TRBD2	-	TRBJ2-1	CASSSWTSGLYNEQFF
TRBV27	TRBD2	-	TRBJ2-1	CASSLGRAGSEQFF
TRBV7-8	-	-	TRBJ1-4	CASSLEGGGNEKLFF
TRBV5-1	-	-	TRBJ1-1	CASGLSGAPNTEAFF
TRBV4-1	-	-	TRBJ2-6	CASSSHRDWESGANVLTF
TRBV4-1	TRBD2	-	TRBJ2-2	CASSQDSTSGGVNTGELFF
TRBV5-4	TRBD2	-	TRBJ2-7	CASSRGGLNSHGEQYF
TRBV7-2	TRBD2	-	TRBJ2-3	CASRTLAGGSTDTQYF
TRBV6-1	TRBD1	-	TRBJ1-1	CASSEDRGAEAFF
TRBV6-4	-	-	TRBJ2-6	CASRDSSGANVLTF
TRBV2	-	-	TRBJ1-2	CASSVGRGKSYGYTF
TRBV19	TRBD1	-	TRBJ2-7	CASTWTGSSYEQYF
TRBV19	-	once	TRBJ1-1	CASSIDSRRNTEAFF
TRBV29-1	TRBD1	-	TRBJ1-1	CSVEGGIYRGQGTEAFF
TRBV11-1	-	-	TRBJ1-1	CASSFPGSNTEAFF
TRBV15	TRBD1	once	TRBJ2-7	CATSGGADRVIGEQYF
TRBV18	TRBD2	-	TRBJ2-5	CASSPLGTSGSGETQYF
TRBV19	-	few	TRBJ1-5	CASSMNGEYQPQHF
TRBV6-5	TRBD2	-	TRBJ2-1	CASSYVSGGYNEQFF
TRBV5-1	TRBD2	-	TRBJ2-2	CASSLRGTSVPSNTGELFF
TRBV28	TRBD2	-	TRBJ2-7	CASSVGGGAYEQYF
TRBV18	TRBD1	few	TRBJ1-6	CASSPQGGGYNSPLHF
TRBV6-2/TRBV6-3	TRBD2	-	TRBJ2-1	CASRRTSGMYNEQFF
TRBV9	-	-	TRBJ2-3	CASSVGGRLLTDTQYF